These 30 T cell receptor beta chains share one sample of origin, sequenced in a study of OX40 agonist ivuxolimab in advanced cancers. The table came from immunoSEQ multiplex PCR; TCRdb's copy has only in-frame clones and leaves some out. The table includes 65,000 to 95,000 clones, about 92% detected once. The material sequenced was CD4+ or CD8+ T cells sorted from blood, taken in a trial of the OX40 agonist ivuxolimab. The source is an adult with an advanced solid tumor such as melanoma, head and neck, liver or kidney cancer.

The genes are TRBV28 and TRBJ1-6; TRBD1 matches 9 bases. There are 14 residues in the CDR3. Germline-derived CDR1 and CDR2 are MDHEN and SYDVKM. With 5 bases clipped from V and 13 bases from J, the junction kept 9 bases outside the gene matches. The CDR3 DNA is TGTGCCAGCAGTCCGAGGGACAGGGTGAAGCCCCTCCACTTT. Translated, it gives CASSPRDRVKPLHF.

V is TRBV6-5 and J is TRBJ2-3; a weak D match, TRBD2 (6 bases). The CDR3 runs to 13 residues. The V end was cut by 3 bases, the J end by 8 bases, with 12 bases between. CDR1 and CDR2 from the germline V gene are MNHEY and SVGAGI. In DNA, the CDR3 is TGTGCCAGCAGTTATGTCGGGGGACCTACGCAGTATTTT. This gives the protein CASSYVGGPTQYF.

The chain has TRBV5-6 and TRBJ2-6, with D unclear. Germline V CDR1 and CDR2: SGHDT, YYEEEE. Trimming took off 0 bases at V and 0 bases at J, with 7 bases between the two ends. The CDR3 contains 16 residues. CDR3 sequence: CASSLGRYSGANVLTF. The CDR3 DNA follows: TGTGCCAGCAGCTTGGGCCGATACTCTGGGGCCAACGTCCTGACTTTC.

This rearrangement joins TRBV18 to TRBJ1-3, with D possibly TRBD1 on 6 matching bases. CDR1 and CDR2 (germline): KGHSH, LQKENI. Between the trimmed V and J ends, which lost 6 bases and 4 bases, there was a span of 13 bases. This CDR3 has 14 amino acids. The CDR3 sequence is CASSLDRLGNTIYF. The CDR3 coding sequence is TGTGCCAGCTCCCTTGACAGGCTCGGAAACACCATATATTTT.

V gene TRBV5-6 combines with J gene TRBJ2-2; the D gene is possibly TRBD2 (6 bases). Trimming took 2 bases from V and 3 from J, leaving 14 bases between them. The length of the CDR3 is 16 residues. In germline, CDR1 is SGHDT, CDR2 YYEEEE. CDR3 sequence reads: CASSFNVGGDTGELFF. In DNA form, the CDR3 reads TGTGCCAGCAGCTTTAATGTGGGAGGTGACACCGGGGAGCTGTTTTTT.

This chain links TRBV28 with TRBJ2-5; possibly TRBD1 or TRBD2 for D (6 bases each). This CDR3 has 16 amino acids. The V end was cut by 5 bases, the J end by 1 base, with 17 bases between. In germline, CDR1 is MDHEN, CDR2 SYDVKM. This CDR3 reads CASSPRGSGAQETQYF. The DNA of the CDR3 is TGTGCCAGCAGTCCAAGGGGCTCGGGGGCCCAAGAGACCCAGTACTTC.

The rearrangement joins TRBV11-1 to TRBJ2-7; TRBD2 aligns across 11 bases. Germline values: CDR1 SGHAT, CDR2 FQDESV (reference sequence). The CDR3 is 16 residues long. After removal of 3 bases from V and 2 bases from J, the junction contained 6 bases not matched to a gene. The CDR3 is CASSLGLADWTYEQYF. The CDR3 nucleotides are TGTGCCAGCAGCTTGGGACTAGCGGACTGGACCTACGAGCAGTACTTC.

This chain joins TRBV10-3 and TRBJ2-2, with D possibly being TRBD2 (7 bases). Trimming shortened V by 4 bases and J by 5 bases, and 14 bases separated the two germline ends. The CDR3 loop spans 15 amino acids. CDR1 is ENHRY and CDR2 is SYGVKD in the germline V gene. This chain's CDR3 is CAISGGGGGTGELFF. The DNA for the CDR3 is TGTGCCATCAGTGGAGGAGGGGGAGGGACCGGGGAGCTGTTTTTT.

The chain combines TRBV7-2 with TRBJ2-1; D unclear. V lost 3 bases, J lost 10 bases, and 13 bases lay in between. Germline V lookup: CDR1 SGHTA, CDR2 FQGNSA. There are 13 residues in the CDR3. DNA for the CDR3: TGTGCCAGCAGCTTCATCCGTATTACCGAGCAGTTCTTC. Amino acid sequence: CASSFIRITEQFF. Full variable domain (remainder filled in from reference TRBV7-2 and TRBJ2-1): GAGVSQSPSNKVTEKGKDVELRCDPISGHTALYWYRQSLGQGLEFLIYFQGNSAPDKSGLPSDRFSAERTGGSVSTLTIQRTQQEDSAVYLCASSFIRITEQFFGPGTRLTVL.

The chain uses TRBV10-3 and TRBJ1-3; possible D gene TRBD1, 5 bases. V lost 3 bases and J lost 4, with 13 bases in between. The germline V gene encodes CDR1 ENHRY and CDR2 SYGVKD. CDR3 size: 15 residues. CDR3 sequence: CAISDPGPQGNTIYF. In DNA, the CDR3 is TGTGCCATCAGTGACCCAGGGCCCCAAGGAAACACCATATATTTT.

This chain links TRBV6-6 with TRBJ2-2, with 8 positions matching TRBD1. Trimming removed 7 bases from V and 7 bases from J; junction bases left unmatched: 8. This CDR3 has 14 residues. Germline assignment: CDR1 MNHNY and CDR2 SVGAGI (reference sequence). CDR3 sequence (DNA): TGTGCCAGCACCCCGGGACAGGCGATCGGGGAGCTGTTTTTT. As protein: CASTPGQAIGELFF.

This chain joins TRBV6-4 and TRBJ2-1; 7 positions agree with TRBD2. Germline V gives CDR1 MRHNA, CDR2 SNTAGT. The J segment lost 9 bases and the V segment lost 2 bases, leaving 7 bases of the junction unmatched. The length of the CDR3 is 14 residues. The CDR3 reads CASSDEAGVGEQFF. For the CDR3, the DNA is TGTGCCAGCAGTGACGAGGCGGGAGTCGGTGAGCAGTTCTTC.

The genes are TRBV29-1 and TRBJ1-1; 11 nucleotides agree with TRBD1. The junction had 2 bases not matched to a gene; V was cut back by 7 bases and J by 1 base. Per germline, CDR1 SQVTM and CDR2 ANQGSEA. The CDR3 is 13 residues long. CDR3 DNA: TGCAGCGCTGGACAGGGGGCGAACACTGAAGCTTTCTTT. Amino acid sequence: CSAGQGANTEAFF.

The chain links TRBV12-5 to TRBJ2-1, with 10 nucleotides matching TRBD2. Germline V gives CDR1 LGHNT, CDR2 FRNRAP. V was clipped by 6 bases and J by 7 bases; unmatched bases: 6. This CDR3 has 14 amino acids. The CDR3 sequence: CASGTSGKQNEQFF. DNA of the CDR3: TGTGCTAGTGGAACTAGCGGGAAACAAAATGAGCAGTTCTTC.

The rearrangement joins TRBV11-2 to TRBJ2-3; TRBD2 is a possible D gene (6 bases). The CDR3 totals 15 residues. Germline loops: CDR1 SGHAT, CDR2 FQNNGV. V was cut by 1 base and J by 3 bases, with 11 bases left in between. CDR3 DNA sequence: TGTGCCAGCAGCTTAGTCCGGGGGAGAACAGATACGCAGTATTTT. Protein sequence: CASSLVRGRTDTQYF.

This rearrangement joins TRBV2 to TRBJ1-1; D gene uncertain. CDR3 size: 14 residues. Germline CDR1 is SNHLY and CDR2 is FYNNEI. V lost 0 bases and J lost 11, with 16 bases in between. In DNA form, the CDR3 reads TGTGCCAGCAGTGAAGCGCAAAGAGGTCGATTGGCTTTCTTT. The encoded protein is CASSEAQRGRLAFF.

The chain has TRBV11-2 and TRBJ2-2, with D possibly matching TRBD1 (6 bases). CDR1 and CDR2 (germline): SGHAT, FQNNGV. The CDR3 has 14 amino acids. Trimming stripped 2 bases from V and 5 bases from J, with 9 bases between. CDR3: CASSLTGQTGELFF. The DNA of the CDR3 is TGTGCCAGCAGCTTAACAGGGCAGACCGGGGAGCTGTTTTTT.

The chain is built from TRBV7-9 and TRBJ1-2; 8 bases align to TRBD1. The junction had 7 bases not matched to a gene; V was cut back by 5 bases and J by 8 bases. CDR3 length: 13 amino acids. CDR1 SEHNR and CDR2 FQNEAQ come from the germline V gene (reference sequence). CDR3 residues: CASSVGTGRGYTF. The CDR3 region has the DNA TGTGCCAGCAGCGTCGGGACAGGCAGGGGCTACACCTTC. The full variable domain, completed using reference TRBV7-9 and TRBJ1-2, is DTGVSQNPRHKITKRGQNVTFRCDPISEHNRLYWYRQTLGQGPEFLTYFQNEAQLEKSRLLSDRFSAERPKGSFSTLEIQRTEQGDSAMYLCASSVGTGRGYTFGSGTRLTVV.

This clone is a singleton in its sample. The gene calls are TRBV7-3 and TRBJ2-7; TRBD1 matches 11 bases. This CDR3 is built from 15 residues. Germline values: CDR1 SGHTA, CDR2 FQGTGA. Trimming took 5 bases from V and 4 from J; bases not matched to a gene: 7. The CDR3 reads CASSSRDRGWYEQYF. CDR3 DNA sequence: TGTGCCAGCAGCAGCCGGGACAGGGGGTGGTACGAGCAGTACTTC.

V is TRBV4-2 and J is TRBJ1-4; D perhaps matches TRBD1 (6 bases). The CDR3 covers 15 residues. CDR1 and CDR2 from the germline V gene are LGHNA and YNFKEQ. V was pared by 5 bases and J by 0 bases, with 10 bases between. This CDR3 reads CASSARGATNEKLFF. CDR3 coding DNA: TGTGCCAGCAGCGCCAGGGGCGCAACTAATGAAAAACTGTTTTTT.

A single count supports this clone. The chain carries TRBV18 and TRBJ1-5; D gene ambiguous. Looked up from germline, CDR1 is KGHSH and CDR2 is LQKENI. V was shortened by 4 bases and J by 0 bases, with 7 bases between the two germline ends. CDR3 size: 14 residues. The CDR3 nucleotides are TGTGCCAGCTCACAGGGTTATAGCAATCAGCCCCAGCATTTT. This gives the protein CASSQGYSNQPQHF.

J is TRBJ2-2 and V is TRBV14; 7 nucleotides align to TRBD1. Germline CDR1 is SGHDN and CDR2 is FVKESK. The CDR3 covers 16 residues. V lost 3 bases to trimming and J lost 2 bases; unmatched junction nucleotides: 6. CDR3 protein: CASSHQRDRNTGELFF. CDR3 DNA: TGTGCCAGCAGCCACCAAAGGGACAGAAACACCGGGGAGCTGTTTTTT. The complete variable domain, with remaining parts taken from reference TRBV14 and TRBJ2-2, reads EAGVTQFPSHSVIEKGQTVTLRCDPISGHDNLYWYRRVMGKEIKFLLHFVKESKQDESGMPNNRFLAERTGGTYSTLKVQPAELEDSGVYFCASSHQRDRNTGELFFGEGSRLTVL.

The CDR3 loop is CASSLEPAYGYTF. DNA of the CDR3: TGCGCCAGCAGCTTGGAGCCGGCCTATGGCTACACCTTC. V and J are TRBV5-1 and TRBJ1-2, with D uncertain. Trimming removed 0 bases from V and 4 bases from J, with 7 bases in between. The CDR3 is 13 residues long. Per the germline V gene, CDR1 is SGHRS and CDR2 is YFSETQ.

This clone was observed a single time. V is TRBV2 and J is TRBJ2-2, with unresolved D. In germline, CDR1 is SNHLY, CDR2 FYNNEI. Trimming removed 7 bases at V and 4 bases at J, with 10 bases between. The CDR3 is 13 amino acids. CDR3 loop: CASTESTTGELFF. In DNA form, the CDR3 reads TGTGCCAGCACCGAATCCACCACCGGGGAGCTGTTTTTT.

CDR3 loop: CASSSGLSYEQYF. CDR3 coding DNA: TGTGCCAGCAGCTCCGGGCTTTCCTACGAGCAGTACTTC. This sequence joins TRBV7-2 and TRBJ2-7, with D uncertain. Per the germline V gene, CDR1 is SGHTA and CDR2 is FQGNSA. The CDR3 spans 13 residues. Trimming pared 4 bases from V and 1 base from J, leaving 8 bases between.

The chain carries TRBV5-1 and TRBJ1-1, with TRBD1 matching over 7 bases. Germline lookup yields CDR1 SGHRS and CDR2 YFSETQ. V lost 4 bases to trimming and J lost 5 bases; unmatched junction nucleotides: 20. The CDR3 has 18 amino acids. The DNA for the CDR3 is TGCGCCAGCAGCGGTAATGGTAGGCCCGGCACAGGGGTTACTGAAGCTTTCTTT. Translation: CASSGNGRPGTGVTEAFF.

The chain joins TRBV9 to TRBJ2-2; 11 bases line up with TRBD2. After removal of 4 bases from V and 5 bases from J, the junction contained 7 bases not matched to a gene. The germline CDR1 and CDR2 sequences are SGDLS and YYNGEE. This CDR3 region has 16 residues. The CDR3 sequence: CASSLTSGSRTGELFF. CDR3 in DNA: TGTGCCAGCAGCCTCACTAGCGGGAGTCGGACCGGGGAGCTGTTTTTT.

The chain couples TRBV28 to TRBJ2-5, with 12 nucleotides matching TRBD1. The CDR3 has 15 amino acids. Trimming removed 9 bases from V and 5 bases from J; junction bases left unmatched: 10. CDR1 is MDHEN, CDR2 SYDVKM, per germline. CDR3 coding DNA: TGTGCCAGTCACCGGGACAGGGGGCCAGGGGAGACCCAGTACTTC. Its translation: CASHRDRGPGETQYF.

This chain joins TRBV7-2 and TRBJ2-3; weak D call: TRBD1 (6 bases). Trimming removed 4 bases at V and 6 bases at J, with 17 bases between. Germline CDR1 reads SGHTA; CDR2 reads FQGNSA. The CDR3 contains 15 residues. This CDR3 reads CASSSTGHPADTQYF. DNA of the CDR3: TGTGCCAGCAGCTCAACGGGACACCCCGCGGATACGCAGTATTTT.

V and J are TRBV11-3 and TRBJ2-7, with no clear D. The ends were cut back, 3 bases at V and 3 bases at J, with 9 bases in the middle. The CDR3 sequence is 13 residues long. Germline loops: CDR1 SGHNT, CDR2 YENEEA. The CDR3 region has the DNA TGTGCCAGCAGCTTGGGCCGTAACTACGAGCAGTACTTC. Translating it yields CASSLGRNYEQYF.